The entry that follows covers one T cell receptor (beta chain) sequence. The specificity of this receptor is unknown. Base qualities are missing; no much larger clone stands one base away. This entry is derived from a study of T cell responses to AZD1222 COVID-19 vaccine (dated by TCRdb to the early 2020s). For the wider study: AZD1222 recipients with second doses at about 4 weeks or about 12 weeks were pooled, because spike-specific TCR depth and breadth did not differ between schedules. Trial participants were enrolled by age into subgroups of 18-55, 56-69 and 70-plus years, and around 150, 28 and 57 TCR-sequenced participants, respectively, were included in these subgroups. TCR sequencing was performed for about 250 trial participants, of whom 200 to 210 were given two doses of AZD1222 and 26 were given two doses of MenACWY control vaccine.

In the paper's terms, the time point label means: baseline before first vaccination. Samples from vaccinated people were obtained from the UK trials COV001 and COV002, which included a single-blind randomized controlled phase 2/3 trial of AZD1222 (ChAdOx1 nCoV-19) in healthy adults. For TCRbeta chain sequencing, PBMC samples were collected from trial participants at day 0 and at day 28 after the second dose. The CDR3 regions of human TCRbeta chains were subjected to immunosequencing. Per the authors' processing: TCRs in the repertoires were matched against a reference library of SARS-CoV-2-specific TCRs that had been generated with the MIRA antigen-specificity platform. Breadth was defined as the fraction of unique TCRs that were SARS-CoV-2-associated, and depth was defined as the fraction of total T cells that were SARS-CoV-2-associated. Using the MIRA data, every spike-specific TCR was mapped to the spike region that the TCR reacted to and assigned to either a CD4 or a CD8 class. Log10-transformed breadth and depth values were compared by one-way ANOVA with Sidak's multiple comparisons tests. In its TCRdb copy, this immuneACCESS table keeps in-frame sequences only and misses some clones. Where compared with another copy, unresolved V genes explain less than half of these, and the others have no known cause. The V and J calls and clone size come from that table; D and trimming were worked out from the DNA. Counted in this sample were over 100,000 clones; around 89% of them appeared once. The ten largest clones capture roughly 3.5% of the sample.

CDR1 and CDR2 (MNHEY, SVGEGT) derive from the germline V gene. Deletion took 0 bases off V and 7 bases off J, with a span of 13 bases between the germline ends. The CDR3 sequence holds 16 residues, the cysteine and phenylalanine included. The DNA shown is the 48-base CDR3, in frame from base 1. Overall results and qualifications from the work: Conclusions about previously exposed vaccinees were limited because only six or seven AZD1222 recipients were SARS-CoV-2 seropositive at baseline. Vaccine-associated CD4 TCRs spanned the whole spike protein, with dominant responses in regions 160-218 and 743-854. A significant rise in spike-specific TCR breadth and depth was observed after two AZD1222 doses relative to day 0 and relative to MenACWY recipients. The 56-69-year group was small, and its depth increase did not reach significance, likely because of low power. Because no day 14 peak-response samples were available, the repertoires could be characterized only after the peak T cell response. Participants were mostly white British, with more females than males. The authors suggested clonal diversity may have been underestimated. Nearly half of unique spike-specific TCRs reportedly recognized epitopes outside regions mutated in the B.1.351 and B.1.1.7 variants.

Here the chain combines TRBV6-2 or TRBV6-3 and TRBJ1-6; a weak D assignment points to TRBD1 (5 bases agree). The clonotype comes from an adult in good health. The input for sequencing was peripheral blood, taken on day 0 of AZD1222 vaccination. The DNA reads TGTGCCAGCAGTTACTCGTCAGGGAAGAAGAATTCACCCCTCCACTTT. It translates as CASSYSSGKKNSPLHF.